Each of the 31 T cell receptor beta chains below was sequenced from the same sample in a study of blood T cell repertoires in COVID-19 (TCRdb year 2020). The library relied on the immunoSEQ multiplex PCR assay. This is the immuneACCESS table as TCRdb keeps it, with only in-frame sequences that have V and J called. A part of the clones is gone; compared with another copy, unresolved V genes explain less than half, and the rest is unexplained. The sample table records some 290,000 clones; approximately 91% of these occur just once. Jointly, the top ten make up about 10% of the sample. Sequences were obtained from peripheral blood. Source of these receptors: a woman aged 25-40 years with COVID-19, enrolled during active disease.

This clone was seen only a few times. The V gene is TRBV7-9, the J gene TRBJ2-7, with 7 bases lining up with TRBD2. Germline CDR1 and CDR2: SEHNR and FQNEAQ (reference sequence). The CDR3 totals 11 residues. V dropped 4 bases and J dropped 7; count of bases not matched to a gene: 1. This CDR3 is CASSSGREQYF. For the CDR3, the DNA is TGTGCCAGCAGCTCCGGGAGGGAGCAGTACTTC.

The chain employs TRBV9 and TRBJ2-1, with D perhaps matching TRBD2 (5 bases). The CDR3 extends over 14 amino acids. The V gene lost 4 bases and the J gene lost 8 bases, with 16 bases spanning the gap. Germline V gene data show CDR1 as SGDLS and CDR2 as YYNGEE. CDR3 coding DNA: TGTGCCAGCAGCTTCGGGTCCGCGGGCGATGAGCAGTTCTTC. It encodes CASSFGSAGDEQFF.

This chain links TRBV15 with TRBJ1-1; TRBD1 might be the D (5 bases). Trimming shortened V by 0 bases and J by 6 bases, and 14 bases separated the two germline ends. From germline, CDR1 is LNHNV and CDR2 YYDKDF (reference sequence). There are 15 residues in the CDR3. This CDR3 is CATSRDQGTIPEAFF. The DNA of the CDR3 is TGTGCCACCAGCAGAGATCAGGGTACCATTCCTGAAGCTTTCTTT. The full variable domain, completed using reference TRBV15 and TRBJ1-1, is DAMVIQNPRYQVTQFGKPVTLSCSQTLNHNVMYWYQQKSSQAPKLLFHYYDKDFNNEADTPDNFQSRRPNTSFCFLDIRSPGLGDTAMYLCATSRDQGTIPEAFFGQGTRLTVV.

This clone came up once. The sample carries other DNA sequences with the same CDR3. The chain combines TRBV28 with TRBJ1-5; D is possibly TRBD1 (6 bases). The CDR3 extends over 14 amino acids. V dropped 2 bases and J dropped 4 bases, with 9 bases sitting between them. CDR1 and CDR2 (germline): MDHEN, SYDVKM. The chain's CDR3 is CASSLGRGNQPQHF. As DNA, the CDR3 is TGTGCCAGCAGTTTAGGCAGGGGTAATCAGCCCCAGCATTTT.

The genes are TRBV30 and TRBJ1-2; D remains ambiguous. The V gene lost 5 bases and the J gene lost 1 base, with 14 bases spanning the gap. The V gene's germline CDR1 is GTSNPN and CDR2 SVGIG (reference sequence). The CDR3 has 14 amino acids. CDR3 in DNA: TGTGCCTGGTCCCCGGAGGCCGTTAACTATGGCTACACCTTC. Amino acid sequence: CAWSPEAVNYGYTF.

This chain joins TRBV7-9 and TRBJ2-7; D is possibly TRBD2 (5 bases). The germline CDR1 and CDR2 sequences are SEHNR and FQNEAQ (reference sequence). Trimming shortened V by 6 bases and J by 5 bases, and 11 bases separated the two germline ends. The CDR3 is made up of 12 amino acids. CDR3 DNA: TGTGCCAGCAGTTCGGAGGTGGACGAGCAGTACTTC. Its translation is CASSSEVDEQYF.

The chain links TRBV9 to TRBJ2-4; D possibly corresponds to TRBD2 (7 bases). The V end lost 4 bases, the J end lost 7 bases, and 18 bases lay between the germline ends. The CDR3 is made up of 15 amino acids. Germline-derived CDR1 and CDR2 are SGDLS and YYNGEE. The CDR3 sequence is CASSPPGRGSNIQYF. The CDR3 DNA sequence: TGTGCCAGCAGCCCGCCGGGGAGGGGGAGTAACATTCAGTACTTC. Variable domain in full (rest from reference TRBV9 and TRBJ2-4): DSGVTQTPKHLITATGQRVTLRCSPRSGDLSVYWYQQSLDQGLQFLIQYYNGEERAKGNILERFSAQQFPDLHSELNLSSLELGDSALYFCASSPPGRGSNIQYFGAGTRLSVL.

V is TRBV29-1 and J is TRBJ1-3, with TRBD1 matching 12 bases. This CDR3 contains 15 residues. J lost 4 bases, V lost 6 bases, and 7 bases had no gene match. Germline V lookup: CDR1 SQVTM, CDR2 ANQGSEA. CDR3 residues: CSVAGTGGPGNTIYF. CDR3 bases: TGCAGCGTAGCCGGGACAGGGGGCCCAGGAAACACCATATATTTT.

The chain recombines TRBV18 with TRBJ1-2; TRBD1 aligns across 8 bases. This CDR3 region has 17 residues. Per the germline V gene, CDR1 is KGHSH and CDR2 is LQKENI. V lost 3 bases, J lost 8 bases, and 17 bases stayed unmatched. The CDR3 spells CASSPPLTGALSGGYTF. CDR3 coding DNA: TGTGCCAGCTCACCTCCATTGACAGGGGCCCTCTCGGGAGGCTACACCTTC. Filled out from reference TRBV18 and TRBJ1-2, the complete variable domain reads NAGVMQNPRHLVRRRGQEARLRCSPMKGHSHVYWYRQLPEEGLKFMVYLQKENIIDESGMPKERFSAEFPKEGPSILRIQQVVRGDSAAYFCASSPPLTGALSGGYTFGSGTRLTVV.

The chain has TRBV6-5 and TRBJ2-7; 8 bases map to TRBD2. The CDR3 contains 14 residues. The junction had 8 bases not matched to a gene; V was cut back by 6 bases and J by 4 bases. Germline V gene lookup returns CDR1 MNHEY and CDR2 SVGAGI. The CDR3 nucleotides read TGTGCCAGCAGCTCCGGGACTAGGGATTACGAGCAGTACTTC. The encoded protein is CASSSGTRDYEQYF.

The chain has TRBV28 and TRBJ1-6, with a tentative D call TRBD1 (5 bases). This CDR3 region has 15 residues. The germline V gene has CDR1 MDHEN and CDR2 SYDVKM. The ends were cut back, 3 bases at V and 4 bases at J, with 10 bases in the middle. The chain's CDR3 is CASSFSTEYNSPLHF. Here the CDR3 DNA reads TGTGCCAGCAGTTTCTCGACAGAATATAATTCACCCCTCCACTTT.

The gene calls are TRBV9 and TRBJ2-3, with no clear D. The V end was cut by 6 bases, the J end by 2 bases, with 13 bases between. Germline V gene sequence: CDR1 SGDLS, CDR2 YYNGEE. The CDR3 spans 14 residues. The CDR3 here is CASTPGGATDTQYF. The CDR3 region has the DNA TGTGCCAGCACCCCTGGTGGAGCCACAGATACGCAGTATTTT.

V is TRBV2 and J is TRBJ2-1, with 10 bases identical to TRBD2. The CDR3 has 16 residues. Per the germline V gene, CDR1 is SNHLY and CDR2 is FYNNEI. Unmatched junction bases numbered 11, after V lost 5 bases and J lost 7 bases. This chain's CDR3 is CASSTSGAPRVNEQFF. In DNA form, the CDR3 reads TGTGCCAGCAGTACTAGCGGGGCCCCGAGAGTGAATGAGCAGTTCTTC.

For the CDR3, the DNA is TGTGCCAGCAGCGTAGCTACAGGGGGAGGGTTGGAGACCCAGTACTTC. This encodes CASSVATGGGLETQYF. The chain uses TRBV9 and TRBJ2-5; the D gene is possibly TRBD1 (8 bases). V was clipped by 0 bases and J by 5 bases, with 17 bases between them. The length of the CDR3 is 16 residues. Germline V gene lookup returns CDR1 SGDLS and CDR2 YYNGEE.

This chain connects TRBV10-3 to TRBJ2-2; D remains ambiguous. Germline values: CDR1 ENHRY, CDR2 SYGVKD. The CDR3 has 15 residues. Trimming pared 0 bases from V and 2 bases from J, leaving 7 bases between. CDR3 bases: TGTGCCATCAGTGAGTCAACAGCTAACACCGGGGAGCTGTTTTTT. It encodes CAISESTANTGELFF.

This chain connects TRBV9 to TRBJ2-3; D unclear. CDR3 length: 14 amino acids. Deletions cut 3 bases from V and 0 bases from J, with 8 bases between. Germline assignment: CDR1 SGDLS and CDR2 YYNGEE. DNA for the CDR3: TGTGCCAGCAGCGCTCTTACTAGCACAGATACGCAGTATTTT. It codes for CASSALTSTDTQYF.

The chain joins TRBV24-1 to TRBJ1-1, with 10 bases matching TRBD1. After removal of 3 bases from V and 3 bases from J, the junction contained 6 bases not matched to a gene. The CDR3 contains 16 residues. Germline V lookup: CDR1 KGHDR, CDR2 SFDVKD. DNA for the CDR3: TGTGCCACCAGTGATGGGACAGGGGCCGACGACACTGAAGCTTTCTTT. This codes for CATSDGTGADDTEAFF.

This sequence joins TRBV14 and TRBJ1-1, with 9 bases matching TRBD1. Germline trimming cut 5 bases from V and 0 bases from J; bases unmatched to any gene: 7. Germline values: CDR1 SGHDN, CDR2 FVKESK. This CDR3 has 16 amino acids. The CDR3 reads CASSMDRGRMNTEAFF. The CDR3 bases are TGTGCCAGCAGCATGGACAGGGGTCGTATGAACACTGAAGCTTTCTTT.

CDR3 residues: CASSYNRGRGYGYTF. The DNA for the CDR3 is TGCGCCAGCAGCTACAACAGGGGGCGCGGGTATGGCTACACCTTC. The chain is built from TRBV4-3 and TRBJ1-2; 9 bases line up with TRBD1. Trimming cost V 5 bases and J 5 bases; bases outside gene matches: 9. The CDR3 length is 15 residues. CDR1 is LGHNA, CDR2 YSLEER, per germline.

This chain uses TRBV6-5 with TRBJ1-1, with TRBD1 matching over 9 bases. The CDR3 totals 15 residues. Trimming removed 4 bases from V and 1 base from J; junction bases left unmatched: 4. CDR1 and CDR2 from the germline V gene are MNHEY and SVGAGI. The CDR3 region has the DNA TGTGCCAGCAGTTCGGACAGGGGACCGAACACTGAAGCTTTCTTT. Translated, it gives CASSSDRGPNTEAFF.

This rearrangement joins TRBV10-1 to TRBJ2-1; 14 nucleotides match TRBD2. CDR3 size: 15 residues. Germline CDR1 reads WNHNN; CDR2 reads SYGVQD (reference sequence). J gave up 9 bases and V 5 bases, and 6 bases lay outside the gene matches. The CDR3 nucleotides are TGCGCCAGCAGTCGGACTAGCGGGGGGCGGGGTGAGCAGTTCTTC. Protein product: CASSRTSGGRGEQFF.

DNA of the CDR3: TGTGCCAGCAGTAAGACAGATTTCATTGAAGCTTTCTTT. This encodes CASSKTDFIEAFF. The chain joins TRBV3-1 (or the pseudogene TRBV3-2) to TRBJ1-1, with D perhaps matching TRBD1 (5 bases). Germline V CDR1 and CDR2: LGHDT, YNNKEL (reference sequence). The CDR3 consists of 13 residues. Trimming left V 6 bases short and J 7 bases short, with 15 bases between.

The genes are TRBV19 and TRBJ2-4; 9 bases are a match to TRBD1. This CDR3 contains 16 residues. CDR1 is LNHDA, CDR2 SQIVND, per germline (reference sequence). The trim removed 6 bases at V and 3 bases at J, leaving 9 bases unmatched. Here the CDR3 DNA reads TGTGCCAGTAGCGCCGGGACAGGGCTCGACAAAAACATTCAGTACTTC. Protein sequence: CASSAGTGLDKNIQYF.

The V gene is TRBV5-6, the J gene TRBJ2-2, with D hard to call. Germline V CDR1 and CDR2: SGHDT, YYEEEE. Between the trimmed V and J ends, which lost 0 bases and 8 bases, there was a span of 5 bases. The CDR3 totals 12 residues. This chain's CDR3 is CASSLARGELFF. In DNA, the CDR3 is TGTGCCAGCAGCTTGGCCAGGGGGGAGCTGTTTTTT.

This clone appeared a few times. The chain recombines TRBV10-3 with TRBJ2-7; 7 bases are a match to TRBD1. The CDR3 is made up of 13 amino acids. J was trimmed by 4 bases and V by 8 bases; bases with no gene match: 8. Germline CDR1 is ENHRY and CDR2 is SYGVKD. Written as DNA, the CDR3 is TGTGCCATCGGAAGGGACAGCAATTACGAGCAGTACTTC. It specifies CAIGRDSNYEQYF.

CDR3 DNA sequence: TGTGCCAGCAGCCGCCGGGACATCCAAGAGACCCAGTACTTC. Translating gives CASSRRDIQETQYF. V gene TRBV5-6 combines with J gene TRBJ2-5; tentative D call: TRBD1 (6 bases). This CDR3 has 14 amino acids. CDR1 is SGHDT and CDR2 is YYEEEE in the germline V gene. V was pared by 4 bases and J by 1 base, with 11 bases between.

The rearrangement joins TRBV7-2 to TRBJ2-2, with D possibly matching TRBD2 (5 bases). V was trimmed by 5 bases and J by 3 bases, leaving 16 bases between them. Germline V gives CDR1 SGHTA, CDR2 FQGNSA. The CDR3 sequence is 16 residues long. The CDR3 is CASSGRGSFYTGELFF. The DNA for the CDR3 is TGTGCCAGCAGCGGGCGAGGGAGTTTTTACACCGGGGAGCTGTTTTTT.

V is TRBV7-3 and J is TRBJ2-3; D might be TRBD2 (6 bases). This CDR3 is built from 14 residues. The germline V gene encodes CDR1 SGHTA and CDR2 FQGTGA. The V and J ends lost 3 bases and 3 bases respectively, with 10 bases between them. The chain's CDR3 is CASSFSAGTDTQYF. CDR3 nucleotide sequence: TGTGCCAGCAGCTTCTCCGCGGGGACAGATACGCAGTATTTT.

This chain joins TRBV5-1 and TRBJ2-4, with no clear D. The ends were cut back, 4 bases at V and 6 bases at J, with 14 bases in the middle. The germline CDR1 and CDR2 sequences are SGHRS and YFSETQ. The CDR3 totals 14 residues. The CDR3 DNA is TGCGCCAGCAGCCCCGGTGGTACGGGAAACATTCAGTACTTC. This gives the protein CASSPGGTGNIQYF.

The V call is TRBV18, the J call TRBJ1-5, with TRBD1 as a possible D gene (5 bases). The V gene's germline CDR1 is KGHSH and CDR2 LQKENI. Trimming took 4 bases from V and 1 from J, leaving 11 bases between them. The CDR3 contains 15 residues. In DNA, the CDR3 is TGTGCCAGCTCACAGGGGTTACAGAGCAATCAGCCCCAGCATTTT. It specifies CASSQGLQSNQPQHF.

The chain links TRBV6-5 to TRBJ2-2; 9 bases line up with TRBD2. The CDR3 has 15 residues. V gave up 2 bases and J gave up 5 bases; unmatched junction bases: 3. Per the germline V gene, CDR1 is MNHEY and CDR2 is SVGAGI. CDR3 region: CASSYAGGTTGELFF. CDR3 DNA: TGTGCCAGCAGTTACGCGGGAGGGACGACCGGGGAGCTGTTTTTT.